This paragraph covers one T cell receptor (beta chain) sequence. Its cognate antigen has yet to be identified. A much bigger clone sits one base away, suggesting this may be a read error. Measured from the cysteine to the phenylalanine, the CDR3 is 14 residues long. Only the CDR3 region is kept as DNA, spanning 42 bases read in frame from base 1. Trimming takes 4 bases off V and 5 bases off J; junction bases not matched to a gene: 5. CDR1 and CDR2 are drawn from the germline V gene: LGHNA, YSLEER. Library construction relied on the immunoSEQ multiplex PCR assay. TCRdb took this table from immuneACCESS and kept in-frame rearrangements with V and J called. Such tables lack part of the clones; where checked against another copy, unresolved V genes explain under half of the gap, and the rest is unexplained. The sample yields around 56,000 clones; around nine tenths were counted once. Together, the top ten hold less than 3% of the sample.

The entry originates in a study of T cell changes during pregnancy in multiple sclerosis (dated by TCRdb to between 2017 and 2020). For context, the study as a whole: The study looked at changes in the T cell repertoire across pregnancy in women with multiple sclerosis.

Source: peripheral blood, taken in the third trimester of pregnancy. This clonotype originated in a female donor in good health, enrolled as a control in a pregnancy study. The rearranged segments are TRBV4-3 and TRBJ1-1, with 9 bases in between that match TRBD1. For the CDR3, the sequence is CASSLTGGSTEAFF. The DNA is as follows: TGCGCCAGCAGCCTCACAGGGGGCTCGACTGAAGCTTTCTTT.